This TCR beta chain derives from a study of blood T cell repertoires in COVID-19. Study in general: Both acute and convalescent COVID-19 samples were obtained from the United States, Italy and Spain. T cells, B-cell-depleted T cells, or PBMCs supplied cDNA or gDNA.

As handled by the study authors: Scientists estimated how many nucleated cells there were by amplifying reference gene primers. Assay used: immunoSEQ multiplex PCR; TCRdb lists only in-frame clones, some missing. V and J calls and clone size follow that table, whereas D and trimming were derived from the DNA. The table records hundreds of thousands of clones, over 80% of them present only once. Patients at the Seattle site were enrolled during active infection and followed longitudinally. This clone appeared once. Germline CDR1 reads MNHNY; CDR2 reads SVGAGI (reference sequence). The V and J ends lost 5 bases and 5 bases, in that order; junction bases with no gene match: 10. The CDR3 length is 17 residues.

The receptor was isolated from a woman in her twenties or thirties with COVID-19, enrolled during active disease. Sequenced: peripheral blood. The gene calls are TRBV6-6 and TRBJ2-1; 12 bases are shared with TRBD2. The CDR3 bases are TGTGCCAGCAGTCCTTTACTAGCGGGGGGCCCTGACAATGAGCAGTTCTTC. This sequence encodes CASSPLLAGGPDNEQFF.